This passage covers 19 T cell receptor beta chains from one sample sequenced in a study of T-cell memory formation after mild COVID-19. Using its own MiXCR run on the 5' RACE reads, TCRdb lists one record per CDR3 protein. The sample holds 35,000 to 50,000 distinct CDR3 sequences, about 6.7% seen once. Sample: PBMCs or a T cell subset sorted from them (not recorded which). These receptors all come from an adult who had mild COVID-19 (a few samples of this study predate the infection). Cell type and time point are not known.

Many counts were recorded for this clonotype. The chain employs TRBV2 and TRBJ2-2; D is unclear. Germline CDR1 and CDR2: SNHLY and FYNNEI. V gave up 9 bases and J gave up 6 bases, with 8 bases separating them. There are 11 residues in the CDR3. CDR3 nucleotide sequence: TGTGCCAGTAGAAAGGCCGGGGAGCTGTTTTTT. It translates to CASRKAGELFF.

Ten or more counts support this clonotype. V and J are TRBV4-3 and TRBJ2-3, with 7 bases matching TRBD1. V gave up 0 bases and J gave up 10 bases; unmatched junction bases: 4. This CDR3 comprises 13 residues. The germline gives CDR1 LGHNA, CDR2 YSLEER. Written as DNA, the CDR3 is TGCGCCAGCAGCCAAGACACCGGGACAGCGCAGTATTTT. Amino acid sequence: CASSQDTGTAQYF.

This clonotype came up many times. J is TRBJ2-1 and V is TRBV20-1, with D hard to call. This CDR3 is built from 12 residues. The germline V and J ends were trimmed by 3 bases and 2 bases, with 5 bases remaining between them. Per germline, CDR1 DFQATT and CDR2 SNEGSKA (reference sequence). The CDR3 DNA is TGCAGTGCTAGGGGGACCTACAATGAGCAGTTCTTC. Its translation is CSARGTYNEQFF.

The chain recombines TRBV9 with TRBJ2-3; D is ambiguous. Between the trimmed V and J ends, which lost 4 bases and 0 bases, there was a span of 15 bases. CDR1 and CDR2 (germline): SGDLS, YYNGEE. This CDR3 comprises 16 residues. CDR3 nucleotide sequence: TGTGCCAGCAGCTACTCGATCGGACGGAGCACAGATACGCAGTATTTT. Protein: CASSYSIGRSTDTQYF.

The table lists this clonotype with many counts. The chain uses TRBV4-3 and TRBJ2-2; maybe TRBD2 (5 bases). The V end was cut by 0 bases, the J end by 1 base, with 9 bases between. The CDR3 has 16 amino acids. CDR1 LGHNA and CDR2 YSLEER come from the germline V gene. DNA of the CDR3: TGCGCCAGCAGCCAAGAAGTTGGGAGGAACACCGGGGAGCTGTTTTTT. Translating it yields CASSQEVGRNTGELFF.

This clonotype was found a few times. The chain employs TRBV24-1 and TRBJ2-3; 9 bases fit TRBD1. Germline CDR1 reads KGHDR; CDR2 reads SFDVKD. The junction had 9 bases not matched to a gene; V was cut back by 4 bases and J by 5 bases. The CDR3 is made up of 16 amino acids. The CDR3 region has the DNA TGTGCCACCAGTGAGCCCGGGACAGGGATTAGAGATACGCAGTATTTT. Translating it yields CATSEPGTGIRDTQYF.

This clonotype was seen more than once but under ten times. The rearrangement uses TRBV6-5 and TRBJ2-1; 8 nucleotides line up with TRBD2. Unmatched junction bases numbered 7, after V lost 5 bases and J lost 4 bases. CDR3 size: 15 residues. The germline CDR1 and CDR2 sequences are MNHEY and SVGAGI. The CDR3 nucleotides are TGTGCCAGCAGTAGCGGGAGAAGCCCATACAATGAGCAGTTCTTC. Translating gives CASSSGRSPYNEQFF.

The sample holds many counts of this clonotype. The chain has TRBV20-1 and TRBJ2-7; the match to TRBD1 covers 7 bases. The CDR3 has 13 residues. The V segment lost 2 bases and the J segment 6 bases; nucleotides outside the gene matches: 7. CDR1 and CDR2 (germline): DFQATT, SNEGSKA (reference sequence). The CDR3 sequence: CSARSGGSLEQYF. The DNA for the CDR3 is TGCAGTGCTAGATCAGGGGGTTCCCTCGAGCAGTACTTC.

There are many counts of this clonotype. The CDR3 DNA sequence: TGTGCCAGCAGCTTAGCGCACGGCAGCTACAATGAGCAGTTCTTC. Encoded protein: CASSLAHGSYNEQFF. This chain links TRBV7-8 with TRBJ2-1; D remains ambiguous. The CDR3 extends over 15 amino acids. Trimming pared 0 bases from V and 3 bases from J, leaving 9 bases between. CDR1 is SGHVS and CDR2 is FQNEAQ in the germline V gene.

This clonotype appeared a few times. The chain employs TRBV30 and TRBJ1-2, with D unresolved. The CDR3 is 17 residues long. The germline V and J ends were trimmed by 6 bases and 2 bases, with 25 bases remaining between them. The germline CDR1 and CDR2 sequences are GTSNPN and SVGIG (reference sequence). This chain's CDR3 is CACFIRAERRSNYGYTF. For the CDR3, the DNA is TGTGCCTGTTTTATCCGGGCAGAGAGAAGATCGAACTATGGCTACACCTTC.

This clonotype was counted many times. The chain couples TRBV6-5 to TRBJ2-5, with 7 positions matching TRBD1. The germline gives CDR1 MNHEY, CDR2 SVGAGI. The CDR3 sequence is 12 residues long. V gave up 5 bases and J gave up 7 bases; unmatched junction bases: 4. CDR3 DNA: TGTGCCAGCAGTCCCCCAGGGGGGACCCAGTACTTC. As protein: CASSPPGGTQYF.

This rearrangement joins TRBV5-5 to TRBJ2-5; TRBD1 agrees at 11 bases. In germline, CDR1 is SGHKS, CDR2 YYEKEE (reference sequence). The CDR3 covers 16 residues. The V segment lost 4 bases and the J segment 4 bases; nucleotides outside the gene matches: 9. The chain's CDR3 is CASSLTWGQGVETQYF. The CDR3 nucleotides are TGTGCCAGCAGCCTGACCTGGGGACAGGGGGTAGAGACCCAGTACTTC.

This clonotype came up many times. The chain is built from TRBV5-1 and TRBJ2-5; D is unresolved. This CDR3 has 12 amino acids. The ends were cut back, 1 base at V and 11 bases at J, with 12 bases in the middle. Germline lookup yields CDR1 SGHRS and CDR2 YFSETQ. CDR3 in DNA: TGCGCCAGCAGCTTGAAACCGGACCGGCAGTACTTC. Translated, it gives CASSLKPDRQYF.

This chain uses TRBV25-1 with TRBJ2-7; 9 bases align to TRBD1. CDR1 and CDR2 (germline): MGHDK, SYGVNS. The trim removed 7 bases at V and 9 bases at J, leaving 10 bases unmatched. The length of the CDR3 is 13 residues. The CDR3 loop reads CASTPGTGQRQYF. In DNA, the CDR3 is TGTGCCAGCACCCCCGGGACAGGGCAAAGGCAGTACTTC.

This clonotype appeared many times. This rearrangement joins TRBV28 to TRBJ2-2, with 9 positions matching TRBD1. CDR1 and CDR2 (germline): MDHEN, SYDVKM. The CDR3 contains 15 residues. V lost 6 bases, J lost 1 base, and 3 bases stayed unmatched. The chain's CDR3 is CASRTGQGNTGELFF. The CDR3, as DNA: TGTGCCAGCAGGACGGGACAGGGGAACACCGGGGAGCTGTTTTTT. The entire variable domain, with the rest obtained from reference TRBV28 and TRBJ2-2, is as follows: DVKVTQSSRYLVKRTGEKVFLECVQDMDHENMFWYRQDPGLGLRLIYFSYDVKMKEKGDIPEGYSVSREKKERFSLILESASTNQTSMYLCASRTGQGNTGELFFGEGSRLTVL.

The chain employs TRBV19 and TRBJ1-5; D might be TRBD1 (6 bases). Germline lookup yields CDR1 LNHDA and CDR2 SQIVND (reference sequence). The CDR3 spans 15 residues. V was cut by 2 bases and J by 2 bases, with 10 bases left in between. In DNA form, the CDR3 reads TGTGCCAGTAGTATAAGGGGGAGTGGCAATCAGCCCCAGCATTTT. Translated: CASSIRGSGNQPQHF.

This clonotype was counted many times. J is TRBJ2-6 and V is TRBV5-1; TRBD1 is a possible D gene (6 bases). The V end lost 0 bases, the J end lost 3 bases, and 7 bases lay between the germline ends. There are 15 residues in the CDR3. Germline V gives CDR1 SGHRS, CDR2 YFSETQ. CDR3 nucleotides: TGCGCCAGCAGCTTGGAGGGGGTTGGGGCCAACGTCCTGACTTTC. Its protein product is CASSLEGVGANVLTF.

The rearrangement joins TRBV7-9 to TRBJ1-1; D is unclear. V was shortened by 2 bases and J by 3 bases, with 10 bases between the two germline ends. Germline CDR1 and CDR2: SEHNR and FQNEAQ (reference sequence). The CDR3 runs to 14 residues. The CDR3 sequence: CASSLLSADTEAFF. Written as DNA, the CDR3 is TGTGCCAGCAGCTTATTATCCGCGGACACTGAAGCTTTCTTT.

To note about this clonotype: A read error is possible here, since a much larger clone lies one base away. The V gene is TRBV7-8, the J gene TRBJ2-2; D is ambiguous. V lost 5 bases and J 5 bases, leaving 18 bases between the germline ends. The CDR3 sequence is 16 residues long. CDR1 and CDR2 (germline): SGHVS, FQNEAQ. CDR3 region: CASSLGLAVMTGELFF. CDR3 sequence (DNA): TGTGCCAGCAGCCTCGGATTGGCGGTCATGACCGGGGAGCTGTTTTTT.